A single sample gave rise to the 12 T cell receptor beta chains below, sequenced in a study of control samples from healthy donors and cancer patients. Assay: immunoSEQ multiplex PCR; the TCRdb copy retains only in-frame clones and omits some. The sample shows 80,000 to 100,000 clones, about 90% of them seen only once. Material for sequencing was blood. The receptor source for this set is a man aged 30-40 years in good health.

The chain links TRBV24-1 to TRBJ1-5, with unresolved D. Trimming took off 5 bases at V and 9 bases at J, with 16 bases between the two ends. There are 14 residues in the CDR3. The germline V gene encodes CDR1 KGHDR and CDR2 SFDVKD. CDR3 nucleotide sequence: TGTGCCACCAGTGGGACGGCTTCTGAGGGGCCCCAGCATTTT. Its protein is CATSGTASEGPQHF.

The rearrangement links TRBV3-1 (or the pseudogene TRBV3-2) to TRBJ1-1, with D tentatively TRBD1 (5 bases). V was pared by 4 bases and J by 5 bases, with 14 bases between. Germline V gene data show CDR1 as LGHDT and CDR2 as YNNKEL (reference sequence). This CDR3 is built from 14 residues. Here the CDR3 DNA reads TGTGCCAGCAGCCGGTTTGGGGGTCAGACTGAAGCTTTCTTT. Its protein is CASSRFGGQTEAFF.

The chain links TRBV7-2 to TRBJ1-4, with D possibly TRBD1 on 6 matching bases. V was pared by 5 bases and J by 8 bases, with 18 bases between. The CDR3 sequence is 15 residues long. Germline CDR1 is SGHTA and CDR2 is FQGNSA. DNA for the CDR3: TGTGCCAGCAGCGTTACGGGACAACCTGGGGAAAAACTGTTTTTT. Amino acid sequence: CASSVTGQPGEKLFF. Combining the CDR3 with reference TRBV7-2 and TRBJ1-4 gives the whole variable domain GAGVSQSPSNKVTEKGKDVELRCDPISGHTALYWYRQSLGQGLEFLIYFQGNSAPDKSGLPSDRFSAERTGGSVSTLTIQRTQQEDSAVYLCASSVTGQPGEKLFFGSGTQLSVL.

The chain uses TRBV7-3 and TRBJ2-2; TRBD1 aligns across 8 bases. Per the germline V gene, CDR1 is SGHTA and CDR2 is FQGTGA. Unmatched junction bases numbered 7, after V lost 5 bases and J lost 5 bases. CDR3 length: 15 residues. This CDR3 reads CASSEQGGGTGELFF. The CDR3 DNA reads as TGTGCCAGCAGCGAACAGGGGGGCGGGACCGGGGAGCTGTTTTTT.

The table lists this clone with a count of one. This chain joins TRBV5-6 and TRBJ2-3; 9 positions agree with TRBD1. The CDR3 totals 14 residues. J was trimmed by 5 bases and V by 4 bases; bases with no gene match: 5. CDR1 and CDR2 from the germline V gene are SGHDT and YYEEEE. For the CDR3, the DNA is TGTGCCAGCAGCCGCGACAGGGGGGTAGATACGCAGTATTTT. Translating gives CASSRDRGVDTQYF.

The chain joins TRBV7-2 to TRBJ2-1; TRBD2 matches 8 bases. Germline values: CDR1 SGHTA, CDR2 FQGNSA. V lost 1 base, J lost 8 bases, and 10 bases stayed unmatched. This CDR3 contains 16 residues. CDR3 bases: TGTGCCAGCAGCTTAGTCCGGGAGGGCGGGATCGATGAGCAGTTCTTC. Its protein product is CASSLVREGGIDEQFF.

The chain carries TRBV14 and TRBJ2-7; D gene unclear. CDR1 is SGHDN, CDR2 FVKESK, per germline. The CDR3 is made up of 15 amino acids. The germline V and J ends were trimmed by 2 bases and 7 bases, with 18 bases remaining between them. Here the CDR3 DNA reads TGTGCCAGCAGCCAAATCCCGACGGAGAGATCTGAGCAGTACTTC. Protein sequence: CASSQIPTERSEQYF.

The chain combines TRBV6-4 with TRBJ2-1; TRBD2 agrees at 7 bases. The CDR3 totals 16 residues. Germline-derived CDR1 and CDR2 are MRHNA and SNTAGT. V shed 6 bases, J shed 4 bases, and the junction held 12 bases outside the gene matches. In DNA, the CDR3 is TGTGCCAGCAGCGACCGGGACGTGGGAGGGTACAATGAGCAGTTCTTC. Translating it yields CASSDRDVGGYNEQFF.

This clone has more than one count but fewer than ten. This chain joins TRBV5-8 and TRBJ1-6, with D maybe TRBD1 (6 bases). The CDR3 extends over 15 amino acids. V lost 0 bases and J lost 11, with 15 bases in between. Per germline, CDR1 SGHTS and CDR2 YDEGEE. Written as DNA, the CDR3 is TGTGCCAGCAGCTTGGACCGGGACACCAGGACACCCCTCCACTTT. As protein: CASSLDRDTRTPLHF.

As DNA, the CDR3 is TGTGCCAGCAGGCCGGGGGGGGCCAACGTCCTGACTTTC. Its protein product is CASRPGGANVLTF. V gene TRBV2 combines with J gene TRBJ2-6; D may be TRBD2 (5 bases). V was trimmed by 6 bases and J by 4 bases, leaving 7 bases between them. This CDR3 is built from 13 residues. Germline CDR1 SNHLY, CDR2 FYNNEI.

V and J are TRBV29-1 and TRBJ2-7; 7 nucleotides line up with TRBD1. CDR1 and CDR2 from the germline V gene are SQVTM and ANQGSEA. Trimming at V came to 4 bases and at J to 5 bases, leaving 5 bases not matched to a gene. The CDR3 covers 12 residues. The CDR3 protein is CSVARQGDEQYF. The CDR3 nucleotides are TGCAGCGTTGCAAGGCAGGGGGACGAGCAGTACTTC.

The DNA for the CDR3 is TGTGCCAGCAGCTTAGCACAGAACTATGGCTACACCTTC. Translating gives CASSLAQNYGYTF. The chain has TRBV7-2 and TRBJ1-2; D gene ambiguous. The V end lost 0 bases, the J end lost 2 bases, and 4 bases lay between the germline ends. The CDR3 covers 13 residues. Germline V CDR1 and CDR2: SGHTA, FQGNSA. Full variable domain (remainder filled in from reference TRBV7-2 and TRBJ1-2): GAGVSQSPSNKVTEKGKDVELRCDPISGHTALYWYRQSLGQGLEFLIYFQGNSAPDKSGLPSDRFSAERTGGSVSTLTIQRTQQEDSAVYLCASSLAQNYGYTFGSGTRLTVV.